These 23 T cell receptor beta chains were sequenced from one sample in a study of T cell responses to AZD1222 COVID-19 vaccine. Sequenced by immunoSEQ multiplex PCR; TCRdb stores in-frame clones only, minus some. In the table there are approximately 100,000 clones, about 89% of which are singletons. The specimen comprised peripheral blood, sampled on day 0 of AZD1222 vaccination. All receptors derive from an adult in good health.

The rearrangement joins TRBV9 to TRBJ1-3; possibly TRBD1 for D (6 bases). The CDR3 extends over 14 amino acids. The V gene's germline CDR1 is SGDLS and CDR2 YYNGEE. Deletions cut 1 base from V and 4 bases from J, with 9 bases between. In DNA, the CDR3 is TGTGCCAGCAGCGTAACGACAGGAGGAAACACCATATATTTT. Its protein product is CASSVTTGGNTIYF.

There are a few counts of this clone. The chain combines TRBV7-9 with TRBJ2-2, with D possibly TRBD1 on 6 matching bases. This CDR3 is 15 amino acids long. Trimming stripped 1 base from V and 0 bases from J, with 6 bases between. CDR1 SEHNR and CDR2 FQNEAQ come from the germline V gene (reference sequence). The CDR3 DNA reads TGTGCCAGCAGCTTAGGGACAGCGAACACCGGGGAGCTGTTTTTT. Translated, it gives CASSLGTANTGELFF.

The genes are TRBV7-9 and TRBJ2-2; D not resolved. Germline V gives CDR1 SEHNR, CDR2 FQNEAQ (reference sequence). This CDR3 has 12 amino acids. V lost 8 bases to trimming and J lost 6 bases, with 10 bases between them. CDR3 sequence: CASGTTSGELFF. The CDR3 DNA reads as TGTGCCAGCGGAACGACTTCCGGGGAGCTGTTTTTT.

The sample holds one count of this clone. The CDR3 sequence: CASNTRAPGQGAFSGNTIYF. The CDR3 DNA follows: TGTGCCAGCAACACCCGCGCACCTGGACAGGGGGCCTTCTCTGGAAACACCATATATTTT. This chain uses TRBV9 with TRBJ1-3; TRBD1 matches at 11 bases. CDR1 and CDR2 (germline): SGDLS, YYNGEE. This CDR3 is 20 amino acids long. V lost 6 bases to trimming and J lost 0 bases; unmatched junction nucleotides: 17.

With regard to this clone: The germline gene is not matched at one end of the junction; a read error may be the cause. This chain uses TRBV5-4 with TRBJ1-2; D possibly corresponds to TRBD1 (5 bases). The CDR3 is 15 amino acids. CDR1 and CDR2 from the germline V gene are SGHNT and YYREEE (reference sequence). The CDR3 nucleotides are TGTGCCAGCGGCTTCCCGCAGGGTCGGGGCTATGGCTACACCTTC. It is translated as CASGFPQGRGYGYTF. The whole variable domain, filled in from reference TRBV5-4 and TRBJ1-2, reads ETGVTQSPTHLIKTRGQQVTLRCSSQSGHNTVSWYQQALGQGPQFIFQYYREEENGRGNFPPRFSGLQFPNYSSELNVNALELDDSALYLCASGFPQGRGYGYTFGSGTRLTVV.

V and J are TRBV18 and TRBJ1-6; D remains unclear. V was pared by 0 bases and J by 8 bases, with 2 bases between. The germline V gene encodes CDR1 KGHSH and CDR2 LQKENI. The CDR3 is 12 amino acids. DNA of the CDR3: TGTGCCAGCTCACCACCGGATTCACCCCTCCACTTT. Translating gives CASSPPDSPLHF.

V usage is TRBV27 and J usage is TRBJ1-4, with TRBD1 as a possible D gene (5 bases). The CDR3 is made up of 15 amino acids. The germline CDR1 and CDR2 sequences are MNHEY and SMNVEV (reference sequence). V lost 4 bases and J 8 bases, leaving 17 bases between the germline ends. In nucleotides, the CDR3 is TGTGCCAGCAGTTGGTATGGGGGGTTGGGCGAAAAACTGTTTTTT. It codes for CASSWYGGLGEKLFF.

The CDR3 loop is CASSQRENGYGYTF. CDR3 coding DNA: TGCGCCAGCAGCCAAAGGGAGAACGGCTATGGCTACACCTTC. The chain joins TRBV4-1 to TRBJ1-2; D is unclear. The CDR3 extends over 14 amino acids. V lost 2 bases, J lost 4 bases, and 11 bases lay in between. The germline CDR1 and CDR2 sequences are MGHRA and YSYEKL.

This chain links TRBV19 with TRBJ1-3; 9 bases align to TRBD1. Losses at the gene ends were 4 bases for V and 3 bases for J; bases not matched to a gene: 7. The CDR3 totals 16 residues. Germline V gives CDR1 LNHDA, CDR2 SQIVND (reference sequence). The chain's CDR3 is CASSTETGGIGNTIYF. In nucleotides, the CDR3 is TGTGCCAGTAGTACGGAGACAGGGGGTATTGGAAACACCATATATTTT.

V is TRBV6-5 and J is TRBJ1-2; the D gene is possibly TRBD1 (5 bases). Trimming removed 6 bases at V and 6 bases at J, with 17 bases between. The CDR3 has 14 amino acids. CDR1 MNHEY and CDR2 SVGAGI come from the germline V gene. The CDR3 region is CASRAGGEGDGYTF. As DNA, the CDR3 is TGTGCCAGCAGGGCGGGAGGAGAAGGGGATGGCTACACCTTC.

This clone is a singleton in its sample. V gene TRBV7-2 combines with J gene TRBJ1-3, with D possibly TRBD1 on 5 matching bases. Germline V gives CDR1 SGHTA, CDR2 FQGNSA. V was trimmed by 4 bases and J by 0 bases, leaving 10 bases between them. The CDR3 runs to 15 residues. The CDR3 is CASSWDLNSGNTIYF. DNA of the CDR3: TGTGCCAGCAGCTGGGACTTAAACTCTGGAAACACCATATATTTT.

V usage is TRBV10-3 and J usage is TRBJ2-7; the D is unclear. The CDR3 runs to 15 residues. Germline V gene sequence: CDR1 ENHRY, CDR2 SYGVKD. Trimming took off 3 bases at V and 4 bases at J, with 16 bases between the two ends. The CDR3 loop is CAISDGPLRNYEQYF. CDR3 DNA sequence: TGTGCCATCAGTGACGGGCCCCTTCGCAATTACGAGCAGTACTTC.

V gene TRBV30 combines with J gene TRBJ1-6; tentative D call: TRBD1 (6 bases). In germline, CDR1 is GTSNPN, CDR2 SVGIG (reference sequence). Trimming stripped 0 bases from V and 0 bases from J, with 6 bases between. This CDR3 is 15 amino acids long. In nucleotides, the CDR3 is TGTGCCTGGAGTGTAGGGGGCTCCTATAATTCACCCCTCCACTTT. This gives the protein CAWSVGGSYNSPLHF.

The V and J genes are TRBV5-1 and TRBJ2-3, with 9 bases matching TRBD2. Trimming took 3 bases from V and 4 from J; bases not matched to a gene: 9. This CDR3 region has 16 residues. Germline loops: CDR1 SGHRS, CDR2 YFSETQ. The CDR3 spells CASSSSMEREADTQYF. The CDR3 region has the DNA TGCGCCAGCAGCTCAAGTATGGAGCGGGAGGCAGATACGCAGTATTTT. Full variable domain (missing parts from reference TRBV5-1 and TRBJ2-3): KAGVTQTPRYLIKTRGQQVTLSCSPISGHRSVSWYQQTPGQGLQFLFEYFSETQRNKGNFPGRFSGRQFSNSRSEMNVSTLELGDSALYLCASSSSMEREADTQYFGPGTRLTVL.

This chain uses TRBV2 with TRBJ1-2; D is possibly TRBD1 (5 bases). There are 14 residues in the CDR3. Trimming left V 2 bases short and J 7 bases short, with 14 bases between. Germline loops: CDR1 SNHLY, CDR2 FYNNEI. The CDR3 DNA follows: TGTGCCAGCAGTGAATCAGGGAATCGGGGTGGCTACACCTTC. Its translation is CASSESGNRGGYTF.

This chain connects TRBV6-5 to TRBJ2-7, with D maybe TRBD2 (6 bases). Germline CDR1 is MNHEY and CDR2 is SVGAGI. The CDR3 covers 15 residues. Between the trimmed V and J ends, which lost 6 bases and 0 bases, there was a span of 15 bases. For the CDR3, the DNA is TGTGCCAGCAGGCCTGGACTCGGGAGCTCCTACGAGCAGTACTTC. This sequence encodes CASRPGLGSSYEQYF.

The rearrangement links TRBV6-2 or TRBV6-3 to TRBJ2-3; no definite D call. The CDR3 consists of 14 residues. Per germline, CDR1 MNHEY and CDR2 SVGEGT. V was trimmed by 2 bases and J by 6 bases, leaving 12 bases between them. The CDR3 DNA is TGTGCCAGCAGTTACCAAGGGTACAAGGATACGCAGTATTTT. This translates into CASSYQGYKDTQYF.

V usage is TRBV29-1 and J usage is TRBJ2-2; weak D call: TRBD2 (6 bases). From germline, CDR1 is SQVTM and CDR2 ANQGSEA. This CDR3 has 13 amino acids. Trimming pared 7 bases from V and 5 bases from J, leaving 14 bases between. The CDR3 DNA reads TGCAGCGCACCGGGACTGACGACCGGGGAGCTGTTTTTT. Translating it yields CSAPGLTTGELFF.

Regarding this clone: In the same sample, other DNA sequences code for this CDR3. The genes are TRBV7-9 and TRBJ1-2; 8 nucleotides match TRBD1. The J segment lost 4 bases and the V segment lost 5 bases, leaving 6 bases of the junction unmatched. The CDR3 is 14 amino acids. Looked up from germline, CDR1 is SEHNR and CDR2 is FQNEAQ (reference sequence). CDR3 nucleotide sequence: TGTGCCAGCAGCCCCGGACAGGGTCGCTATGGCTACACCTTC. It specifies CASSPGQGRYGYTF.

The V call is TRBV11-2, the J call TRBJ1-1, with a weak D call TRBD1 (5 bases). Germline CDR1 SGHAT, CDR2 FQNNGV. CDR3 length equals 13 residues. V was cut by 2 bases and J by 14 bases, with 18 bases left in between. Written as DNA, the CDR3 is TGTGCCAGCAGCTTATCCGAAGGAGGGGTAGCGTTCTTT. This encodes CASSLSEGGVAFF.

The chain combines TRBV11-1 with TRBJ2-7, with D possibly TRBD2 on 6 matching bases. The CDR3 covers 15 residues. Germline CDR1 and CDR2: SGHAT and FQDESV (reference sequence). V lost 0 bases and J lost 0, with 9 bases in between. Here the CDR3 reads CASSLATGDSYEQYF. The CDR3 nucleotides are TGTGCCAGCAGCTTAGCGACGGGAGACTCCTACGAGCAGTACTTC.

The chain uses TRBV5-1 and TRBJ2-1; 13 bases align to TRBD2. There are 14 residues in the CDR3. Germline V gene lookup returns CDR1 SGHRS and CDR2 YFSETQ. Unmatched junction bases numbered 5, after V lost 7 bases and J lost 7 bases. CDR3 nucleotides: TGCGCCAGCCGCGGGACTAGCGGGATAAATGAGCAGTTCTTC. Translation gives CASRGTSGINEQFF.

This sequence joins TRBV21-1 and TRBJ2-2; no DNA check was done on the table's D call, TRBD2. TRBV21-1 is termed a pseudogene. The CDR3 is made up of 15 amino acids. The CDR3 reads CASSKQERWTGELFF. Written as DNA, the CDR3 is TGTGCCAGCAGCAAGCAGGAGCGGTGGACCGGGGAGCTGTTTTTT.